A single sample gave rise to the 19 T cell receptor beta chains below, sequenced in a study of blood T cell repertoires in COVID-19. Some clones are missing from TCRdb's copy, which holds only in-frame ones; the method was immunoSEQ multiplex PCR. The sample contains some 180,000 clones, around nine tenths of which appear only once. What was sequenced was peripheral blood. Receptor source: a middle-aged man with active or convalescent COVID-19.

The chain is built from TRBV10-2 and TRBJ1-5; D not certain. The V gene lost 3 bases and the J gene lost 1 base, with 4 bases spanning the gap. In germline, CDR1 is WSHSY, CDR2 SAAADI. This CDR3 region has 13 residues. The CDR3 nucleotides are TGCGCCAGCAGTGACAGGAGCAATCAGCCCCAGCATTTT. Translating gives CASSDRSNQPQHF.

The CDR3, as DNA: TGTGCCAGCAGTCCTCTTGACAGATACTACGAGCAGTACTTC. Translated: CASSPLDRYYEQYF. The genes are TRBV27 and TRBJ2-7; weak D call: TRBD1 (5 bases). CDR3 length: 14 amino acids. Germline V gene sequence: CDR1 MNHEY, CDR2 SMNVEV (reference sequence). Trimming removed 5 bases at V and 3 bases at J, with 14 bases between.

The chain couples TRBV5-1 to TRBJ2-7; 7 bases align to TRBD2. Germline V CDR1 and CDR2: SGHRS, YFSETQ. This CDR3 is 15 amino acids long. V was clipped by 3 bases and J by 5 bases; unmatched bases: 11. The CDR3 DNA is TGCGCCAGCAGCTGGCCGGGGGGAACCCTCGACGAGCAGTACTTC. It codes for CASSWPGGTLDEQYF.

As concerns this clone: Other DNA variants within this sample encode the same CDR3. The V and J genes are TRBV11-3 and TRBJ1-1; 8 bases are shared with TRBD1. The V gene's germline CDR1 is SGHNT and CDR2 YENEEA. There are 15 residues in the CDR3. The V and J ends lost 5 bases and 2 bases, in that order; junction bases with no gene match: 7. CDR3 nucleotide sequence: TGTGCCAGCAGCCCCCGGACAGGGCAAAACACTGAAGCTTTCTTT. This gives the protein CASSPRTGQNTEAFF.

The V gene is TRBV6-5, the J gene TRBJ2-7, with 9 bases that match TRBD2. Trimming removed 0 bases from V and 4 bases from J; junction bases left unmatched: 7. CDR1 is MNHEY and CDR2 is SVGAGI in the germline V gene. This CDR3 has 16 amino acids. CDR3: CASSYSMLAGVYEQYF. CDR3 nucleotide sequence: TGTGCCAGCAGTTACTCGATGTTAGCGGGGGTTTACGAGCAGTACTTC.

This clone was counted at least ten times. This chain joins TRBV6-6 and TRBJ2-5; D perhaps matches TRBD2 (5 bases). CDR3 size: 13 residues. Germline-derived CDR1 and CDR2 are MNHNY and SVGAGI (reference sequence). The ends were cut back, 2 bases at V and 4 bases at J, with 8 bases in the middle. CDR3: CASSYGGGETQYF. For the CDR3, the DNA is TGTGCCAGCAGTTACGGAGGAGGAGAGACCCAGTACTTC.

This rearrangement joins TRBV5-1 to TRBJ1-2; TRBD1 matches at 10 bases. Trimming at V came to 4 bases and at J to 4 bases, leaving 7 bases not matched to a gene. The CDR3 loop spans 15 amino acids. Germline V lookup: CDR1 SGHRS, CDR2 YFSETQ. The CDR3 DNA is TGCGCCAGCAGCGAGAGGACAGGGGGTGTCTATGGCTACACCTTC. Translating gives CASSERTGGVYGYTF.

The CDR3 sequence: CASSIGDRRGGETQYF. The CDR3, as DNA: TGTGCCAGTAGTATAGGGGACAGGAGGGGAGGAGAGACCCAGTACTTC. This chain uses TRBV19 with TRBJ2-5, with 8 bases fitting TRBD1. Trimming at V came to 1 base and at J to 4 bases, leaving 8 bases not matched to a gene. Germline V lookup: CDR1 LNHDA, CDR2 SQIVND (reference sequence). The CDR3 extends over 16 amino acids. The full variable domain, with the rest looked up from reference TRBV19 and TRBJ2-5, is DGGITQSPKYLFRKEGQNVTLSCEQNLNHDAMYWYRQDPGQGLRLIYYSQIVNDFQKGDIAEGYSVSREKKESFPLTVTSAQKNPTAFYLCASSIGDRRGGETQYFGPGTRLLVL.

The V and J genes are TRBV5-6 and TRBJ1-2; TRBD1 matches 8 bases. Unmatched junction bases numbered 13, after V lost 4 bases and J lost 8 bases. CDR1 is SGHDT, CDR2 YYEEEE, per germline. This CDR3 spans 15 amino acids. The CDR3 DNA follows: TGTGCCAGCAGCCAGCAGGACAGGGATTCGCAGGGCTACACCTTC. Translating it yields CASSQQDRDSQGYTF.

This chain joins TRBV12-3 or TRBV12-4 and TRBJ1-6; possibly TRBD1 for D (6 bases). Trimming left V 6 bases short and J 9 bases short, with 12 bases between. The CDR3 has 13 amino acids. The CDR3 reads CASRQGVRSPLHF. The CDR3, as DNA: TGTGCCAGCAGACAGGGAGTTCGTTCACCCCTCCACTTT.

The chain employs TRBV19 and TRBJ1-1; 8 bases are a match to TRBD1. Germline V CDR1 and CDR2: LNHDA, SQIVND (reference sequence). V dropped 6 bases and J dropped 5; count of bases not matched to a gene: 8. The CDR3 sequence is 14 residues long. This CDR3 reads CASRQGGYLTEAFF. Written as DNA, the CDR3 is TGTGCCAGTAGACAGGGGGGGTATTTAACTGAAGCTTTCTTT.

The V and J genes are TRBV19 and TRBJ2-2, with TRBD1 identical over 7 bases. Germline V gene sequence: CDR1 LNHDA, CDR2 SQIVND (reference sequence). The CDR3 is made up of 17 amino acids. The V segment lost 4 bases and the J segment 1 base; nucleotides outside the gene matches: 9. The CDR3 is CASSSTPGTENTGELFF. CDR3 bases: TGTGCCAGTAGTAGCACCCCCGGGACAGAGAACACCGGGGAGCTGTTTTTT. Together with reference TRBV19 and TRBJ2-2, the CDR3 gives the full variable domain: DGGITQSPKYLFRKEGQNVTLSCEQNLNHDAMYWYRQDPGQGLRLIYYSQIVNDFQKGDIAEGYSVSREKKESFPLTVTSAQKNPTAFYLCASSSTPGTENTGELFFGEGSRLTVL.

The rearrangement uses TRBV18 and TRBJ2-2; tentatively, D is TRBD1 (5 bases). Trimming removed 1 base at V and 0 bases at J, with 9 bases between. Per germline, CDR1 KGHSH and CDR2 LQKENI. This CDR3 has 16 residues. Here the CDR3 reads CASSPLGRANTGELFF. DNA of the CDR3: TGTGCCAGCTCACCACTTGGCAGGGCGAACACCGGGGAGCTGTTTTTT.

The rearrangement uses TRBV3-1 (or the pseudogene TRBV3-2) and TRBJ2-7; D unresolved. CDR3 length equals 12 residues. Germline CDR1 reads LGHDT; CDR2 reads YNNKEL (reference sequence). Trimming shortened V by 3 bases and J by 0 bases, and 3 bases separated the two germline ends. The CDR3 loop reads CASSQSSYEQYF. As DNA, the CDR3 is TGTGCCAGCAGCCAGAGCTCCTACGAGCAGTACTTC.

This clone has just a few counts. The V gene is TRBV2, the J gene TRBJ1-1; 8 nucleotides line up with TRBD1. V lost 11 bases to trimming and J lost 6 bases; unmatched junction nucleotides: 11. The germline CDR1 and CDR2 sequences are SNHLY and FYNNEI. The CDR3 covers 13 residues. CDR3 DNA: TGTGCCGGCCGGGACAGGTTGAATCCTGAAGCTTTCTTT. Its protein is CAGRDRLNPEAFF.

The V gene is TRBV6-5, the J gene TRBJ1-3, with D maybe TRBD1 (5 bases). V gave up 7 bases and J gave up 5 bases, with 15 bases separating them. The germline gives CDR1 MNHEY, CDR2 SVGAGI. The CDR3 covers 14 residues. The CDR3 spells CASKKGGTRNTIYF. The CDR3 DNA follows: TGTGCCAGCAAGAAGGGAGGGACTAGAAACACCATATATTTT.

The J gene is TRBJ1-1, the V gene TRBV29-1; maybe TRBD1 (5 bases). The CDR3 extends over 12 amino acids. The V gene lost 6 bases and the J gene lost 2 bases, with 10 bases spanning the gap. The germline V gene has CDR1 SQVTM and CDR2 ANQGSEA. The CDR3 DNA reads TGCAGCGTACCCGACAGTAACACTGAAGCTTTCTTT. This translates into CSVPDSNTEAFF. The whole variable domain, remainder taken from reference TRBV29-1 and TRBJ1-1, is SAVISQKPSRDICQRGTSLTIQCQVDSQVTMMFWYRQQPGQSLTLIATANQGSEATYESGFVIDKFPISRPNLTFSTLTVSNMSPEDSSIYLCSVPDSNTEAFFGQGTRLTVV.

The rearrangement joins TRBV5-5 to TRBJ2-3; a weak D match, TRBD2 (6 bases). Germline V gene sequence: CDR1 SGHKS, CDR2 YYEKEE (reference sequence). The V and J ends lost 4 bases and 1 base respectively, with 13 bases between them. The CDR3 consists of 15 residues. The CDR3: CASSQTGEGTDTQYF. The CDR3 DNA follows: TGTGCCAGCAGCCAAACCGGGGAGGGCACAGATACGCAGTATTTT.

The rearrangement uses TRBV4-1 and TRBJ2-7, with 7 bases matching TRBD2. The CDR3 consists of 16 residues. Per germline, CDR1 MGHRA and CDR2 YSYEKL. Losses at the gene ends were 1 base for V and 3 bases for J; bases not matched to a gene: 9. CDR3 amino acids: CASSQGVRGKFYEQYF. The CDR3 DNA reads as TGCGCCAGCAGCCAAGGAGTGCGGGGGAAATTCTACGAGCAGTACTTC.